One sample yielded the 17 T cell receptor beta chains listed below, sequenced in a study of shared clonotypes between healthy human individuals. The table came from immunoSEQ multiplex PCR; TCRdb's copy has only in-frame clones and leaves some out. Among 780,000 or so clones listed, about two thirds were seen once. Sequenced input: memory CD4+ T cells sorted from blood. Subset described: CD45RA-negative fraction. The receptors were sampled from a woman between 25 and 40 years old in good health.

This rearrangement joins TRBV5-1 to TRBJ1-1; 8 bases agree with TRBD1. The CDR3 is 15 amino acids. Germline V CDR1 and CDR2: SGHRS, YFSETQ. Trimming cost V 4 bases and J 2 bases; bases outside gene matches: 7. The DNA of the CDR3 is TGCGCCAGCAGCAGCCAGACAGGGGCCAACACTGAAGCTTTCTTT. Protein: CASSSQTGANTEAFF.

The chain links TRBV25-1 to TRBJ2-2; no firm D call. CDR1 is MGHDK, CDR2 SYGVNS, per germline. CDR3 length: 14 amino acids. The V and J ends lost 6 bases and 2 bases respectively, with 10 bases between them. Here the CDR3 reads CASSPRLNTGELFF. In DNA, the CDR3 is TGTGCCAGCAGCCCCCGACTTAACACCGGGGAGCTGTTTTTT.

The chain joins TRBV28 to TRBJ1-2; unclear D gene. The ends were cut back, 3 bases at V and 3 bases at J, with 5 bases in the middle. The CDR3 is 12 residues long. Looked up from germline, CDR1 is MDHEN and CDR2 is SYDVKM. The CDR3 is CASSFDHYGYTF. The CDR3 nucleotides read TGTGCCAGCAGTTTCGATCACTATGGCTACACCTTC.

The rearrangement uses TRBV4-1 and TRBJ2-3; TRBD2 matches at 7 bases. Trimming cost V 0 bases and J 3 bases; bases outside gene matches: 6. The CDR3 spans 16 residues. The germline V gene encodes CDR1 MGHRA and CDR2 YSYEKL. Here the CDR3 reads CASSQDRRELTDTQYF. The CDR3 coding sequence is TGCGCCAGCAGCCAAGATCGGCGGGAGTTGACAGATACGCAGTATTTT.

There are a few counts of this clone. This sequence joins TRBV7-8 and TRBJ1-5; possible D gene TRBD1, 6 bases. Germline V lookup: CDR1 SGHVS, CDR2 FQNEAQ. Trimming cost V 2 bases and J 1 base, with 6 bases left between them. The CDR3 covers 14 residues. Here the CDR3 DNA reads TGTGCCAGCAGCTTAAGGGGGAGCAATCAGCCCCAGCATTTT. This sequence encodes CASSLRGSNQPQHF. The full variable domain, with the rest looked up from reference TRBV7-8 and TRBJ1-5, is GAGVSQSPRYKVAKRGQDVALRCDPISGHVSLFWYQQALGQGPEFLTYFQNEAQLDKSGLPSDRFFAERPEGSVSTLKIQRTQQEDSAVYLCASSLRGSNQPQHFGDGTRLSIL.

Worth noting for this clone: This could be a read error, since a much larger clone is one nucleotide away. The rearrangement uses TRBV7-2 and TRBJ2-1; D not certain. This CDR3 has 15 residues. The germline V gene encodes CDR1 SGHTA and CDR2 FQGNSA. V lost 1 base and J 0 bases, leaving 7 bases between the germline ends. DNA for the CDR3: TGTGCCAGCAGCTTAGACGCGAGCTCCTACAATGAGCAGTTCTTC. This gives the protein CASSLDASSYNEQFF.

This chain links TRBV7-2 with TRBJ1-1, with 7 bases aligning to TRBD1. CDR1 and CDR2 from the germline V gene are SGHTA and FQGNSA. V shed 5 bases, J shed 5 bases, and the junction held 14 bases outside the gene matches. The CDR3 is 16 residues long. CDR3 loop: CASSRFTGERRTEAFF. CDR3 DNA sequence: TGTGCCAGCAGCCGATTCACAGGGGAGAGGAGGACTGAAGCTTTCTTT.

The chain is built from TRBV5-1 and TRBJ1-1; weak D call: TRBD1 (6 bases). Germline CDR1 SGHRS, CDR2 YFSETQ. V lost 5 bases and J lost 3, with 17 bases in between. CDR3 size: 15 residues. DNA for the CDR3: TGCGCCAGCAGATCAGGGGTTGGAGGGGACACTGAAGCTTTCTTT. This encodes CASRSGVGGDTEAFF.

This clone was picked up a small number of times. The chain uses TRBV25-1 and TRBJ1-2; 8 bases are a match to TRBD1. The V segment lost 5 bases and the J segment 4 bases; nucleotides outside the gene matches: 6. The CDR3 is made up of 14 amino acids. The germline gives CDR1 MGHDK, CDR2 SYGVNS. The CDR3 nucleotides are TGTGCCAGCAGTCGGGGTCAGGGGGCCTATGGCTACACCTTC. It codes for CASSRGQGAYGYTF.

The chain carries TRBV7-9 and TRBJ2-1; no clear D. The CDR3 spans 14 residues. V was trimmed by 0 bases and J by 5 bases, leaving 8 bases between them. Germline-derived CDR1 and CDR2 are SEHNR and FQNEAQ (reference sequence). The CDR3 loop is CASSLASPNNEQFF. The CDR3 bases are TGTGCCAGCAGCTTAGCGTCACCGAACAATGAGCAGTTCTTC.

This clone was seen a few times. The same CDR3 arises from other DNA sequences in this sample as well. This sequence joins TRBV7-2 and TRBJ1-1, with D unclear. CDR3 length: 13 amino acids. Trimming removed 5 bases at V and 3 bases at J, with 10 bases between. The germline V gene has CDR1 SGHTA and CDR2 FQGNSA. CDR3 sequence reads: CASSRQRDTEAFF. CDR3 nucleotide sequence: TGTGCCAGCAGCCGGCAGAGGGACACTGAAGCTTTCTTT.

A note on this clone: The junction and the germline gene differ at one end; a read error may be behind it. The chain joins TRBV5-1 to TRBJ1-1; the D gene is possibly TRBD1 (5 bases). The CDR3 sequence is 14 residues long. In germline, CDR1 is SGHRS, CDR2 YFSETQ. CDR3 DNA sequence: TGCGCCAGCAGCTTTCCAGGGAAGGTCACTGAAACTTTCTTT. Encoded protein: CASSFPGKVTETFF.

The genes are TRBV28 and TRBJ1-2; D might be TRBD1 (6 bases). This CDR3 contains 13 residues. Trimming removed 1 base from V and 7 bases from J, with 10 bases in between. Germline assignment: CDR1 MDHEN and CDR2 SYDVKM. Here the CDR3 reads CASSLYQGTGYTF. As DNA, the CDR3 is TGTGCCAGCAGTTTATATCAGGGGACTGGCTACACCTTC.

CDR3 coding DNA: TGTGCCAGCAGCTTGACAGTTTTGGTCTCCGGGGAGCTGTTTTTT. It yields the protein CASSLTVLVSGELFF. The J gene is TRBJ2-2, the V gene TRBV7-2; a possible D gene is TRBD1 (5 bases). The germline V gene encodes CDR1 SGHTA and CDR2 FQGNSA. The CDR3 is made up of 15 amino acids. V lost 3 bases, J lost 6 bases, and 14 bases lay in between.

The chain joins TRBV29-1 to TRBJ2-1; TRBD2 aligns across 10 bases. Germline assignment: CDR1 SQVTM and CDR2 ANQGSEA. After removal of 6 bases from V and 6 bases from J, the junction contained 17 bases not matched to a gene. The CDR3 sequence is 17 residues long. Here the CDR3 DNA reads TGCAGCGTCGTTAAAGAGGGGGCGTCTAGCGGGAGCAATGAGCAGTTCTTC. Amino acids: CSVVKEGASSGSNEQFF.

The genes are TRBV28 and TRBJ1-1; TRBD1 matches at 8 bases. Germline CDR1 and CDR2: MDHEN and SYDVKM. V gave up 6 bases and J gave up 5 bases; unmatched junction bases: 8. The CDR3 loop spans 14 amino acids. CDR3: CASRQTGGTTEAFF. The CDR3 DNA is TGTGCCAGCAGACAAACAGGGGGTACGACTGAAGCTTTCTTT.

This chain uses TRBV10-3 with TRBJ2-3, with TRBD2 matching 11 bases. The CDR3 loop spans 16 amino acids. With 6 bases clipped from V and 2 bases from J, the junction kept 7 bases outside the gene matches. Germline values: CDR1 ENHRY, CDR2 SYGVKD. CDR3: CAISWGLAENTDTQYF. CDR3 DNA sequence: TGTGCCATCAGCTGGGGACTAGCGGAAAACACAGATACGCAGTATTTT.